This T cell receptor beta chain is drawn from a study of T cells in Graves' hyperthyroidism and ophthalmopathy. In the study overall: Peripheral blood was taken when the disease was first diagnosed, before any treatment began.

Calling Graves' hyperthyroidism stable meant ophthalmopathy did not progress within 18 months. Every diagnosis used clinical symptoms, serum thyroxine and TRAb, thyroid ultrasound and orbital computed tomography. A note on this clonotype: Its antigen is not known.

Study conclusions and caveats: The majority of expanded thyroid clonotypes above 0.001 also appeared in blood.

Amplification of TCR beta CDR3 regions used RNA as the template. During a first-round RT-PCR of the TCR CDR3, the HTBI primer set was used. One entry per CDR3 protein results from TCRdb running MiXCR on the multiplex PCR reads. This table holds nearly 750,000 distinct CDR3 sequences, about a third found once. The sequenced sample consisted of blood. This TCR derives from a woman between 40 and 50 years old with Graves' hyperthyroidism.

The CDR3 is CASSQPGGTYEQYF. The DNA for the CDR3 is TGTGCCAGCAGCCAACCGGGGGGGACCTACGAGCAGTACTTC. This chain connects TRBV6-5 to TRBJ2-7, with 8 bases identical to TRBD2. Per the germline V gene, CDR1 is MNHEY and CDR2 is SVGAGI. After removal of 6 bases from V and 2 bases from J, the junction contained 6 bases not matched to a gene. This CDR3 spans 14 amino acids.